This T cell receptor (beta chain) was identified in a study of cytomegalovirus exposure and HLA in healthy donors. Germline V gene data show CDR1 as SEHNR and CDR2 as FQNEAQ (reference sequence). The V end lost 2 bases, the J end lost 4 bases, and 11 bases lay between the germline ends. CDR3 length: 14 residues. 13 Jbeta primers and 60 Vbeta primers were used for the PCR. The data were produced by immunoSEQ multiplex PCR, yet TCRdb's version contains in-frame clones alone and is incomplete. Here the sample spans about 76,000 clones, around 73% being singletons. As regards this clone: Its antigen remains unknown.

Donors had nominal health at sampling but likely had unrecorded immune exposures. Overall study results and limits: Later on, a genetic analysis was performed. It linked a missense variant in DCLRE1C with V- and J-gene trimming of TCR beta. Previous analysis showed most TCR beta V segments were productive about 90% or about 30% of the time.

This receptor was identified in a woman in her forties in good health and CMV-seropositive. Sequenced input: PBMCs. The rearrangement links TRBV7-9 to TRBJ1-2; D is ambiguous. CDR3 residues: CASSLTQAVYGYTF. CDR3 nucleotides: TGTGCCAGCAGCTTAACCCAGGCAGTCTATGGCTACACCTTC.